These T cell receptor beta chains were read from a single sample in a study of blood T cell dynamics during melanoma immunotherapy. Libraries were prepared by immunoSEQ multiplex PCR; TCRdb keeps only in-frame clonotypes and omits some of them. This repertoire shows about 5,000 clones, 70% to 90% found once; its top ten account for 3% to 4%. Here the sequenced sample was blood, taken from a patient treated with checkpoint blockade. All receptors come from a human donor with melanoma. The CDR3 runs from the conserved cysteine through the conserved F or W. The D gene is left open where the match is weak. For some rows the clone size is stated as once, few or many, or as a class when expanded; others skip it.

J,D,V,size,CDR3,DNA
TRBJ1-2,-,TRBV2,-,CASSDDRKYGYTF,TGTGCCAGCAGTGACGACAGGAAATATGGCTACACCTTC
TRBJ2-2,TRBD1,TRBV5-1,-,CASRLGQGGSGELFF,TGCGCCAGCAGATTGGGACAGGGTGGTTCCGGGGAGCTGTTTTTT
TRBJ2-3,-,TRBV18,-,CASSPMGDTQYF,TGTGCCAGCTCACCGATGGGAGATACGCAGTATTTT
TRBJ2-3,-,TRBV2,-,CASSETPDTQYF,TGTGCCAGCAGTGAAACCCCAGATACGCAGTATTTT
TRBJ1-1,-,TRBV5-1,-,CASSLTGTFSGLF,TGCGCCAGCAGCTTGACAGGGACCTTTTCGGGCCTCTTT
TRBJ1-1,TRBD1,TRBV6-6,-,CASSDRVTEAFF,TGTGCCAGCAGCGACAGGGTCACTGAAGCTTTCTTT
TRBJ1-5,-,TRBV23-1,-,CASSPREKRTQHF,TGCGCCAGCAGTCCCCGGGAGAAGAGGACCCAGCATTTT
TRBJ1-2,-,TRBV6-6,-,CASARGTTYGYTF,TGTGCCAGCGCGAGGGGGACCACCTATGGCTACACCTTC
TRBJ2-2,-,TRBV5-4,-,CASSRKGGRGNTGELFF,TGTGCCAGCAGCAGGAAGGGCGGCAGGGGTAACACCGGGGAGCTGTTTTTT
TRBJ2-7,TRBD1,TRBV9,-,CASSPATLRSGTGVEYF,TGTGCCAGCAGCCCAGCGACCTTGAGATCCGGGACAGGGGTTGAGTACTTC
TRBJ1-4,TRBD1,TRBV5-8,-,CASNRGPEKLFF,TGTGCCAGCAACAGGGGGCCTGAAAAACTGTTTTTT
TRBJ2-5,-,TRBV5-5,-,CASSLEGGRETQYF,TGTGCCAGCAGCCTAGAGGGGGGCCGGGAGACCCAGTACTTC
TRBJ1-2,TRBD1,TRBV7-9,-,CASSLEQGAVGYTF,TGTGCCAGCAGCTTAGAACAGGGGGCGGTTGGCTACACCTTC
TRBJ1-3,-,TRBV30,-,CAWSREGPGNTIYF,TGTGCCTGGAGTAGGGAAGGGCCTGGAAACACCATATATTTT
TRBJ2-2,-,TRBV9,-,CASRKAAGELFF,TGTGCCAGCAGAAAGGCTGCCGGGGAGCTGTTTTTT
TRBJ1-1,TRBD1,TRBV28,-,CASSSLTGVGTEAFF,TGTGCCAGCAGTTCCCTGACAGGGGTGGGCACTGAAGCTTTCTTT
TRBJ2-7,TRBD1,TRBV12-5,-,CASGLGTGSSYEQYF,TGTGCTAGTGGTTTGGGGACAGGTTCCTCCTACGAGCAGTACTTC
TRBJ2-1,TRBD2,TRBV6-5,once,CASKGERGYNEQFF,TGTGCCAGCAAGGGGGAGCGGGGGTACAATGAGCAGTTCTTC
TRBJ1-6,-,TRBV27,-,CASSLLGLDSPLHF,TGTGCCAGCAGTTTATTAGGGTTGGATTCACCCCTCCACTTT
TRBJ2-7,-,TRBV7-9,once,CASSLTSYEQYF,TGTGCCAGCAGCCTGACATCCTACGAGCAGTACTTC
TRBJ2-7,TRBD2,TRBV9,-,CASSAGTSGSPRYF,TGTGCCAGCAGCGCGGGGACTAGCGGGAGTCCGCGGTACTTC
TRBJ2-5,TRBD2,TRBV7-2,few,CASSLQRGPQETQYF,TGTGCCAGCAGCTTACAGCGGGGGCCACAAGAGACCCAGTACTTC
TRBJ1-5,TRBD1,TRBV19,few,CASSMTGSNQPQHF,TGTGCCAGTAGTATGACAGGGAGCAATCAGCCCCAGCATTTT
TRBJ2-1,TRBD2,TRBV6-5,-,CASTRAGGSYNEQFF,TGTGCCAGCACCAGAGCGGGAGGGTCGTACAATGAGCAGTTCTTC
TRBJ2-3,-,TRBV7-6,-,CASSPTADTDTQYF,TGTGCCAGCAGCCCTACCGCCGATACAGATACGCAGTATTTT
TRBJ1-5,TRBD1,TRBV5-6,-,CASTLGTGIQPQHF,TGTGCCAGCACCTTGGGGACAGGGATCCAGCCCCAGCATTTT
TRBJ1-5,TRBD1,TRBV5-8,-,CASSPAQGQGHQPQHF,TGTGCCAGCAGCCCCGCCCAGGGACAGGGCCATCAGCCCCAGCATTTT
TRBJ2-5,TRBD1,TRBV5-1,-,CASRLQGAQETQYF,TGCGCCAGCAGATTACAGGGGGCCCAAGAGACCCAGTACTTC
TRBJ2-1,TRBD1,TRBV7-2,-,CASSSPPGQEQFF,TGTGCCAGCAGCTCTCCCCCGGGACAGGAGCAGTTCTTC
TRBJ2-2,TRBD2,TRBV5-4,-,CASSPNSGGPRTGELFF,TGTGCCAGCAGCCCAAATAGCGGGGGCCCTAGGACCGGGGAGCTGTTTTTT
TRBJ2-5,TRBD1,TRBV7-2,-,CASSPWGQGGETQYF,TGTGCCAGCAGCCCCTGGGGACAGGGTGGAGAGACCCAGTACTTC
TRBJ2-7,-,TRBV11-2,-,CASSLVLASLGEQYF,TGTGCCAGCAGCTTAGTTCTAGCGTCATTGGGTGAGCAGTACTTC
TRBJ1-1,TRBD1,TRBV7-2,-,CASKGDRGNTEAFF,TGTGCCAGCAAAGGGGACAGGGGGAACACTGAAGCTTTCTTT
TRBJ1-4,-,TRBV10-3,-,CAIGEGGFNEKLFF,TGTGCCATCGGGGAGGGGGGTTTTAATGAAAAACTGTTTTTT
TRBJ2-7,-,TRBV2,-,CASSSLTARYEQYF,TGTGCCAGCAGTTCATTAACCGCTCGCTACGAGCAGTACTTC
TRBJ2-7,TRBD1,TRBV11-1,-,CASSKTDRGSYEQYF,TGTGCCAGCAGCAAGACAGACAGGGGTAGCTACGAGCAGTACTTC
TRBJ1-2,-,TRBV9,-,CASSSDSTGYYGYTF,TGTGCCAGCAGCTCAGACAGTACTGGGTACTATGGCTACACCTTC
TRBJ2-7,TRBD1,TRBV10-1,-,CASSESGTGLEEQYF,TGCGCCAGCAGTGAGTCGGGGACAGGCTTGGAAGAGCAGTACTTC
TRBJ2-6,-,TRBV18,-,CASSPPGAWSGANVLTF,TGTGCCAGCTCACCTCCGGGAGCTTGGTCTGGGGCCAACGTCCTGACTTTC
TRBJ2-1,-,TRBV7-6,-,CASSSQMSSYNEQFF,TGTGCCAGCAGCTCTCAGATGAGCTCCTACAATGAGCAGTTCTTC
TRBJ2-7,TRBD1,TRBV5-4,-,CASSGTGDPLGATYEQYF,TGTGCCAGCAGCGGGACAGGGGACCCTCTGGGGGCGACCTACGAGCAGTACTTC
TRBJ1-6,TRBD1,TRBV2,once,CASSGTGQNSPLHF,TGTGCCAGCAGTGGGACAGGGCAAAATTCACCCCTCCACTTT
TRBJ1-5,-,TRBV28,once,CASGRGGDSNQPQHF,TGTGCCAGCGGAAGGGGAGGGGATAGCAATCAGCCCCAGCATTTT
TRBJ2-7,-,TRBV6-5,-,CASSYDRSYEQYF,TGTGCCAGCAGTTACGACAGATCCTACGAGCAGTACTTC
TRBJ2-7,TRBD2,TRBV7-2,-,CASSLGAGAYEQYF,TGTGCCAGCAGCTTGGGAGCGGGAGCCTACGAGCAGTACTTC
TRBJ1-1,TRBD1,TRBV5-1,-,CASSLVTGGMNTEAFF,TGCGCCAGCAGCTTGGTGACAGGGGGAATGAACACTGAAGCTTTCTTT